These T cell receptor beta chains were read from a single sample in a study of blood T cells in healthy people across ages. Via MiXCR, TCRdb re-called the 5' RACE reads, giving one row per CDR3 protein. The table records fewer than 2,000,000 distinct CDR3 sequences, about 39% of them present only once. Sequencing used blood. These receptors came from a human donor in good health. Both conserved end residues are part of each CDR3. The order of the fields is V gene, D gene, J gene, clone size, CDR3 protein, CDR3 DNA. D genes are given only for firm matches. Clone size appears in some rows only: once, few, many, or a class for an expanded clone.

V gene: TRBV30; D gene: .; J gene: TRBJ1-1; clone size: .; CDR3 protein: CAWNRERRLAFF; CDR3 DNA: TGTGCCTGGAATCGAGAGCGGAGGCTAGCTTTCTTT
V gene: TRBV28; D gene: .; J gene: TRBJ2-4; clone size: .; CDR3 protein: CASRPPRGNIQYF; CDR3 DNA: TGTGCCAGCAGACCACCAAGGGGGAACATTCAGTACTTC
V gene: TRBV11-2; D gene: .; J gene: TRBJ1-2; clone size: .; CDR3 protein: CASSLTLAPLENILPAPYGYTF; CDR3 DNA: TGTGCCAGCAGCCTAACCCTCGCGCCACTGGAAAACATTCTACCTGCGCCCTATGGCTACACCTTC
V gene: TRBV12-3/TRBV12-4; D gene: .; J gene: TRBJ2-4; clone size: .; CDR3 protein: CASSPPWKGTAKNIQYF; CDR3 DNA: TGTGCCAGCAGTCCCCCTTGGAAGGGAACTGCCAAAAACATTCAGTACTTC
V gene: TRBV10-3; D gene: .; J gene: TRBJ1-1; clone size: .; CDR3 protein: CATLRQSNTEAFF; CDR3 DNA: TGTGCCACCCTTCGGCAATCGAACACTGAAGCTTTCTTT
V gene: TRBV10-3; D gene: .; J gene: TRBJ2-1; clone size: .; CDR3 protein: CAISGSGRDKHYNEQFF; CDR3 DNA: TGTGCCATCAGTGGATCCGGGAGAGACAAGCACTACAATGAGCAGTTCTTC
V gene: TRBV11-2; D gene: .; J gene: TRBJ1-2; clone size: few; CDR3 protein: CASSFDPDGRTRYGYTF; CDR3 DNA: TGTGCCAGCAGCTTCGATCCAGACGGGCGTACTAGATATGGCTACACCTTC
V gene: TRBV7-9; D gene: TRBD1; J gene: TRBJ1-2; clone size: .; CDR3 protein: CASSTQAQGAQGYTF; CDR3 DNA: TGTGCCAGCAGCACGCAAGCCCAGGGGGCGCAGGGCTACACCTTC
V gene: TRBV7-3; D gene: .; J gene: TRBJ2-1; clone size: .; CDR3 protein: CASSLMWVAGPENNEQFF; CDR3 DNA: TGTGCCAGCAGCTTAATGTGGGTGGCGGGGCCAGAAAACAATGAGCAGTTCTTC
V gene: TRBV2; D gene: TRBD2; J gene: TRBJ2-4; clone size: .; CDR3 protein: CASSDYLGLAASKNIQYF; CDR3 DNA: TGTGCCAGCAGCGATTACCTTGGACTAGCGGCCTCCAAAAACATTCAGTACTTC
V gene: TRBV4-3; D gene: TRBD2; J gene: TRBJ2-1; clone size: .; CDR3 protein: CASSQGLADNEQFF; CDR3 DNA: TGCGCCAGCAGCCAGGGACTAGCGGACAATGAGCAGTTCTTC
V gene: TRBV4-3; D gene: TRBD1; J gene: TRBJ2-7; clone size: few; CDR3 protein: CASSPLGGQGPYEQYF; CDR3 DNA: TGCGCCAGCAGCCCCCTAGGTGGACAGGGCCCCTACGAGCAGTACTTC
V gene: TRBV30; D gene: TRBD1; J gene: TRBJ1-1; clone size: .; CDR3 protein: CARYRGQGAGSTEAFF; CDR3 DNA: TGTGCCCGTTATCGGGGACAGGGGGCCGGGAGCACTGAAGCTTTCTTT
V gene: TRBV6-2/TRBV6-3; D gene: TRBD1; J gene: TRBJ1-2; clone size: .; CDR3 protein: CASTRTGDYGGYTF; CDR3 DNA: TGTGCCAGCACCCGGACAGGGGATTATGGTGGCTACACCTTC
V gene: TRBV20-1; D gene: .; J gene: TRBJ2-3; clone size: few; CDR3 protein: CSATPGSADTQYF; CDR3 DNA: TGCAGTGCCACTCCAGGGTCCGCAGATACGCAGTATTTT
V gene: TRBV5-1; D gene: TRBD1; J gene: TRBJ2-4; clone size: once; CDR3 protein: CASSQGQGDIQQYF; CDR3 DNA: TGCGCCAGCAGCCAGGGACAGGGGGATATTCAGCAGTACTTC
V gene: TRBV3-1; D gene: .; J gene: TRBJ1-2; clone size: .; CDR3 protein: CASRHSLRAGYTF; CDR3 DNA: TGTGCCAGCAGACACTCCCTCCGGGCTGGCTACACCTTC
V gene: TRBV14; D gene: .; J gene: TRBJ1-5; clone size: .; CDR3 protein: CASSVQPSSNQPQHF; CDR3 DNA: TGTGCCAGCAGCGTACAGCCAAGTAGCAATCAGCCCCAGCATTTT
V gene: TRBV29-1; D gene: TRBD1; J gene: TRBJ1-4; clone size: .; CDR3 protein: CSVEIGTGIEKLFF; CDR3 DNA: TGCAGCGTTGAGATCGGGACAGGGATTGAAAAACTGTTTTTT
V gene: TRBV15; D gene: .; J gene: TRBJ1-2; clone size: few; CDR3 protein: CATSRDLTEYGYTF; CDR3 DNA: TGTGCCACCAGCAGAGATCTAACAGAGTATGGCTACACCTTC
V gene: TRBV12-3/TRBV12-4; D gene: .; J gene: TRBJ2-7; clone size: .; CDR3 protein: CASSWTRGYEQYF; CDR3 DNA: TGTGCCAGCAGTTGGACAAGGGGATACGAGCAGTACTTC
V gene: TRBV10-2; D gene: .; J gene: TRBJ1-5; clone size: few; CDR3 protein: CASSTGYQPQHF; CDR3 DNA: TGCGCCAGCAGCACAGGGTACCAGCCCCAGCATTTT
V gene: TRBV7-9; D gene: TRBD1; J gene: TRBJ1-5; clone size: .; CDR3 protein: CASSPYGTGGDNQPQHF; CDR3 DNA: TGTGCCAGCAGCCCCTACGGGACAGGGGGGGACAATCAGCCCCAGCATTTT
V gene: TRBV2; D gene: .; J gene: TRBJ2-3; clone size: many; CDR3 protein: CASSEGPTDTQYF; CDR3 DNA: TGTGCCAGCAGTGAAGGCCCGACAGATACGCAGTATTTT
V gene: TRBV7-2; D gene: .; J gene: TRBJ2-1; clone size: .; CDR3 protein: CASSPSGRAGRGNEQFF; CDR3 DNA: TGTGCCAGCAGCCCCTCGGGGCGGGCAGGGCGAGGGAATGAGCAGTTCTTC
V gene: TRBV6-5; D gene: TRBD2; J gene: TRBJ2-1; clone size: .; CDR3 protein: CASSPSGGRYYEQFF; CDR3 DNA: TGTGCCAGCAGTCCAAGCGGGGGCCGATACTACGAGCAGTTCTTC
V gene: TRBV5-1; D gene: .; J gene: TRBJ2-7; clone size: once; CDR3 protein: CASSLPTTARDGEQYF; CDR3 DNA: TGCGCCAGCAGCTTGCCGACTACAGCACGGGATGGCGAGCAGTACTTC
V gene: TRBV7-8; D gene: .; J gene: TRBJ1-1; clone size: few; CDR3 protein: CASSLVRVTEAFF; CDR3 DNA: TGTGCCAGCAGCTTAGTAAGGGTTACTGAAGCTTTCTTT
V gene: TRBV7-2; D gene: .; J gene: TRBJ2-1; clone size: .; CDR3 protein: CASSSNRESYNEQFF; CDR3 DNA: TGTGCCAGCAGCTCTAACAGGGAGTCTTACAATGAGCAGTTCTTC
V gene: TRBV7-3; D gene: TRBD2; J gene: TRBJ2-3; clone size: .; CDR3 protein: CASSPVAGGLTDTQYF; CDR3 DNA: TGTGCCAGCAGCCCGGTAGCGGGGGGCCTCACAGATACGCAGTATTTT
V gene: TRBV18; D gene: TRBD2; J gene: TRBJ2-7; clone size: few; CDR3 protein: CASSTTSGGSYEQYF; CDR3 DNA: TGTGCCAGCTCAACCACTAGCGGGGGATCCTACGAGCAGTACTTC
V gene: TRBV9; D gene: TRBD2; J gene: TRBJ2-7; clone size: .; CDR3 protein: CASSMVLAGEGEQYF; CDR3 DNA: TGTGCCAGCAGCATGGTACTAGCGGGGGAAGGCGAGCAGTACTTC
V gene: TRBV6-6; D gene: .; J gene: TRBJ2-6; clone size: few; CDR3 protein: CASLTGRPGANVLTF; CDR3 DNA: TGTGCCAGCTTAACAGGGCGACCTGGGGCCAACGTCCTGACTTTC
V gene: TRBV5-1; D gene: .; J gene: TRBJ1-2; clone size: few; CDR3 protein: CASSLVEGTGSGYGYTF; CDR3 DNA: TGCGCCAGCAGCTTGGTGGAGGGAACGGGCTCGGGGTATGGCTACACCTTC
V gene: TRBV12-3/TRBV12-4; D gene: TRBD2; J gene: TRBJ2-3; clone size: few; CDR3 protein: CASSLYSGGSDTQYF; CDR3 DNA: TGTGCCAGCAGTTTGTACAGCGGGGGATCAGATACGCAGTATTTT
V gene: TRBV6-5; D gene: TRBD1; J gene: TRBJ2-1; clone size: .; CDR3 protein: CASSVHGTVNEQFF; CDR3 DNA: TGTGCCAGCAGTGTCCACGGGACAGTCAATGAGCAGTTCTTC
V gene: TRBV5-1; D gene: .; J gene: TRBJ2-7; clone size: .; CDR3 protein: CASSHSGGYEQYF; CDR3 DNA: TGCGCCAGCAGCCACTCTGGGGGCTACGAGCAGTACTTC
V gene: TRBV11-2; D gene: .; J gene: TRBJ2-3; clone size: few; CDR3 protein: CASSSVRQDTQYF; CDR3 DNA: TGTGCCAGCAGCTCAGTCCGGCAAGATACGCAGTATTTT
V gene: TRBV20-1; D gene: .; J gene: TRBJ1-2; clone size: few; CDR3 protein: CSARRSRGEGYGYTF; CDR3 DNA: TGCAGTGCTAGAAGGAGCCGGGGGGAAGGCTATGGCTACACCTTC
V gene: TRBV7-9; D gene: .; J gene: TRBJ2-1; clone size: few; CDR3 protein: CASSFPRGGGGRQGDEQFF; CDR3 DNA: TGTGCCAGCAGCTTCCCCCGAGGGGGAGGTGGTAGGCAGGGCGATGAGCAGTTCTTC
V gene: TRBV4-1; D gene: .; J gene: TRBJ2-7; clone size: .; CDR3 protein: CASSQEGGSRTYEQYF; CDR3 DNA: TGCGCCAGCAGCCAAGAAGGAGGGAGTAGAACCTACGAGCAGTACTTC